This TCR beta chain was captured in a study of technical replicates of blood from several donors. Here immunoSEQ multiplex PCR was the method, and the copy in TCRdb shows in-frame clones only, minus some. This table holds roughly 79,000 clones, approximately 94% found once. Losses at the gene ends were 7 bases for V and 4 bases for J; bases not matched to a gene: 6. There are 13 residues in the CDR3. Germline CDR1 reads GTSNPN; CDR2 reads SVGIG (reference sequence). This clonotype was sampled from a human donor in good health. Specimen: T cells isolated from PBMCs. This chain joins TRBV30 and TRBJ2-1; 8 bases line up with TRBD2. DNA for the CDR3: TGTGCCTTTATAGCGGGGCCGTACAATGAGCAGTTCTTC. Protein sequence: CAFIAGPYNEQFF. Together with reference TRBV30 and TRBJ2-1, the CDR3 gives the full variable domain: SQTIHQWPATLVQPVGSPLSLECTVEGTSNPNLYWYRQAAGRGLQLLFYSVGIGQISSEVPQNLSASRPQDRQFILSSKKLLLSDSGFYLCAFIAGPYNEQFFGPGTRLTVL.